This T cell receptor beta chain was sequenced for a study of T cell responses to AZD1222 COVID-19 vaccine. General study findings and limits: Among vaccine-associated CD4 TCRs, coverage spanned spike, with dominance at 160-218 and 743-854. Repertoire sampling was restricted to post-peak T cell response timepoints.

TCRdb's copy holds only in-frame clones and misses some; the assay was immunoSEQ multiplex PCR. The sample has 100,000 to 130,000 clones; 89% are singletons. Of note for this clone: The antigen is undetermined.

The sequence was obtained from an adult in good health. The specimen was peripheral blood, collected on day 0 of AZD1222 vaccination.

In DNA form, the CDR3 reads TGTGCCAGCAGCGCCCCACAGGCCACCGGTTTCGTGGGGCCCGGGGCTTATGGCTACACCTTC. Encoded protein: CASSAPQATGFVGPGAYGYTF. This chain uses TRBV9 with TRBJ1-2; TRBD1 might be the D (5 bases). The length of the CDR3 is 21 residues. The V gene's germline CDR1 is SGDLS and CDR2 YYNGEE. The V gene lost 3 bases and the J gene lost 5 bases, with 35 bases spanning the gap.